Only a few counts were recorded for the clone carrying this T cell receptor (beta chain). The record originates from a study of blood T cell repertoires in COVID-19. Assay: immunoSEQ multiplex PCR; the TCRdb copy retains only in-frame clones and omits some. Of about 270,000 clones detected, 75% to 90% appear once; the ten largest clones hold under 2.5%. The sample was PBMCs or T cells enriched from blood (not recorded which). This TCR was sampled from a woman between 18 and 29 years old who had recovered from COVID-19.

The CDR3 DNA follows: TGTGCCATCAGTGAGACCAGCGGGGACGTTGAGCAGTACTTC. The encoded protein is CAISETSGDVEQYF. The genes are TRBV10-3 and TRBJ2-7; 7 bases fit TRBD2. The CDR3 is 14 amino acids. Trimming took 2 bases from V and 7 from J; bases not matched to a gene: 8. Germline V gene lookup returns CDR1 ENHRY and CDR2 SYGVKD.